This T cell receptor (beta chain) was identified in a study of graft-versus-host responses after intestinal transplantation. Background on the study: Every one of the recipients received anti-thymocyte globulin induction and afterwards took tacrolimus and steroids for three to four years.

Measured with immunoSEQ multiplex PCR; TCRdb has only the in-frame clones, and not every one. Found here are some 100,000 clones, 80% to 95% of them singletons; the top ten hold around 1.1%. With regard to this clone: Its antigen is not identified.

Study conclusions and caveats: Present in recipient marrow, GvH clones included some that appeared first in ileum or blood.

This CDR3 contains 17 residues. Trimming removed 5 bases from V and 5 bases from J; junction bases left unmatched: 16. Germline V lookup: CDR1 SEHNR, CDR2 FQNEAQ (reference sequence). V is TRBV7-9 and J is TRBJ2-5, with 8 bases matching TRBD2. The TCR originated in a human donor who was the organ donor for an intestinal transplant. The sample consisted of unstimulated CD8+ T cells sorted from spleen or lymph node cells, taken before transplant. The CDR3 nucleotides read TGTGCCAGCAGCCCCGGAGTGCGGGGAGCGGGAGACGAGACCCAGTACTTC. Translating it yields CASSPGVRGAGDETQYF.